This TCR beta chain was profiled in a study of blood T cell repertoires in COVID-19. For the study at large: Material from acute and convalescent COVID-19 was sourced from the United States, Italy and Spain. T cells, B-cell-depleted T cells, or PBMCs provided the cDNA or gDNA that served as material.

This CDR3 region has 13 residues. CDR1 and CDR2 from the germline V gene are MNHEY and SVGAGI. The V and J ends lost 0 bases and 8 bases respectively, with 10 bases between them. As originally analysed: Estimation of nucleated cell counts relied on the amplification of reference gene primers. Generated by immunoSEQ multiplex PCR, the TCRdb table keeps only in-frame clones and is missing some. V and J calls and clone size are copied from that table; D and trimming were computed from the DNA. The profile covers about 180,000 clones, with more than 85% appearing a single time and 2.9% taken by the ten largest.

The chain couples TRBV6-5 to TRBJ1-2, with a weak D call TRBD1 (6 bases). The source of this sequence is a woman in her 30s with active or convalescent COVID-19. Sequenced input: peripheral blood. The CDR3 loop is CASSYSITGGYTF. The DNA for the CDR3 is TGTGCCAGCAGTTACTCGATCACAGGGGGCTACACCTTC.